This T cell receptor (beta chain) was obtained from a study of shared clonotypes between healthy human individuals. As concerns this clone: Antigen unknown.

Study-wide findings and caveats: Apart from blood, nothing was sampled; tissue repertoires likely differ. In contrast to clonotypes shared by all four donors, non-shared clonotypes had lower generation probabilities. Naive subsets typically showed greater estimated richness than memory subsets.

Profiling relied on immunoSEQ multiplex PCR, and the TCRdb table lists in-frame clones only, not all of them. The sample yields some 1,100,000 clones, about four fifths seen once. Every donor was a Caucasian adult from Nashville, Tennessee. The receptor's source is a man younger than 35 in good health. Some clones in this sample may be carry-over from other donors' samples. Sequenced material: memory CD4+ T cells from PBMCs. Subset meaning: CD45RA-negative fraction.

The CDR3: CASRAGNEQFF. Written as DNA, the CDR3 is TGTGCCAGCAGAGCTGGCAATGAGCAGTTCTTC. The rearrangement uses TRBV7-3 and TRBJ2-1; D remains ambiguous. CDR1 is SGHTA and CDR2 is FQGTGA in the germline V gene. There are 11 residues in the CDR3. The V end lost 6 bases, the J end lost 6 bases, and 6 bases lay between the germline ends.